This T cell receptor beta chain is drawn from a study of T cells in localized non-small cell lung cancer. The V end was cut by 7 bases, the J end by 4 bases, with 17 bases between. CDR1 is MDHEN, CDR2 SYDVKM, per germline. The CDR3 covers 15 residues. Sequencing used immunoSEQ multiplex PCR; TCRdb keeps in-frame clones, though not all of them. In the table there are around 43,000 clones, approximately 86% of which are singletons. With respect to this clone: As yet, its antigen is unknown.

Study-level results: Among the tissues sampled, uninvolved adjacent lung had the highest T cell clonality, above tumor. Investigators sequenced only a single tumor region, leaving heterogeneity possible. In the blood, greater T cell density corresponded to longer overall survival. Median detection of top 100 tumor clones in adjacent lung was approximately 50 clones.

This rearrangement joins TRBV28 to TRBJ1-5, with TRBD1 as a possible D gene (5 bases). This material consisted of peripheral blood, taken before any cancer treatment. This TCR was recovered from a man aged 18 to 49 with stage I lung adenocarcinoma. The CDR3: CASNQGSLGNQPQHF. The CDR3 nucleotides are TGTGCCAGCAACCAGGGCAGTCTGGGTAATCAGCCCCAGCATTTT.